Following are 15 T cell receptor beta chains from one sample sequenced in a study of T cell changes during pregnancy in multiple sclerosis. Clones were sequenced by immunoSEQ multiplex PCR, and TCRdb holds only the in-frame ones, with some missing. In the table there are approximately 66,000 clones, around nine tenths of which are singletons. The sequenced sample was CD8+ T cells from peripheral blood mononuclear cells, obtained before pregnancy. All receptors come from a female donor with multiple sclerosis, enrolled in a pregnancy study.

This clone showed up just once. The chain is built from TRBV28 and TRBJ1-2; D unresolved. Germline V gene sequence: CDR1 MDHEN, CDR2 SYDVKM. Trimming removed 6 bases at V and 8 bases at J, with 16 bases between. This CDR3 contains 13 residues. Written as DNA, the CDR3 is TGTGCCAGCAGACGCGCGGGAGGAAGCGGCTACACCTTC. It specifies CASRRAGGSGYTF.

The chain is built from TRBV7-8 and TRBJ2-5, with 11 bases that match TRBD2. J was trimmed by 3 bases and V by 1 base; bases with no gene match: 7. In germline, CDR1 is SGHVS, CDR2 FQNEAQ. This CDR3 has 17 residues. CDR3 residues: CASSLGASGGLEETQYF. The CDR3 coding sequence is TGTGCCAGCAGCTTAGGGGCTAGCGGGGGGTTAGAAGAGACCCAGTACTTC.

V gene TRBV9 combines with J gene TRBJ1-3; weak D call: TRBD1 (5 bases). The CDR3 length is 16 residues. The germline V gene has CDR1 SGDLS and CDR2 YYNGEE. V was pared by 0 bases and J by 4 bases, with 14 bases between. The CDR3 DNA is TGTGCCAGCAGCGTAGGGAGCAGGGCGGACGGAAACACCATATATTTT. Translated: CASSVGSRADGNTIYF.

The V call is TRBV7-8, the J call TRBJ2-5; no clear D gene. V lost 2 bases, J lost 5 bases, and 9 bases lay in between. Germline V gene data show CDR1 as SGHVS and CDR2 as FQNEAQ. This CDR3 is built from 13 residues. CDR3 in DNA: TGTGCCAGCAGCTTATTCTTACGGGAGACCCAGTACTTC. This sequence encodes CASSLFLRETQYF.

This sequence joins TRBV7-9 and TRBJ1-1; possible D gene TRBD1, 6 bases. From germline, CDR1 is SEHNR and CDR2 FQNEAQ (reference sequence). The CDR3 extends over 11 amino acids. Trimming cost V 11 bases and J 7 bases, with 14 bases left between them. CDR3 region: CAGTQGLEAFF. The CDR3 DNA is TGTGCCGGCACACAGGGCCTTGAAGCTTTCTTT.

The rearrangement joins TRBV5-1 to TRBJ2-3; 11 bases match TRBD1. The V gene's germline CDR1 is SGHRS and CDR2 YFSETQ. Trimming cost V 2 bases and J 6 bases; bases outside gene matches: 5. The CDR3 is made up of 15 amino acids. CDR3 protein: CASSFRTGGRDTQYF. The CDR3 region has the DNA TGCGCCAGCAGCTTCCGGACAGGGGGCAGGGATACGCAGTATTTT.

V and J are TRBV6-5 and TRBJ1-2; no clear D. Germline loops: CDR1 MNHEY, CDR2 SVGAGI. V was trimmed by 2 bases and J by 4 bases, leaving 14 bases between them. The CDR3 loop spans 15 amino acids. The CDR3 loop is CASSYAISGSYGYTF. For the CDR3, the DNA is TGTGCCAGCAGTTACGCCATCTCCGGGAGCTATGGCTACACCTTC.

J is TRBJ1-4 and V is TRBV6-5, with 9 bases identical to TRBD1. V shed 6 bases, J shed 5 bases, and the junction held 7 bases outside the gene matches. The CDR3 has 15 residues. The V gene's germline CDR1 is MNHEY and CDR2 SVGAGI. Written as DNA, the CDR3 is TGTGCCAGCAGCGCAGGGACAGGGCTCAATGAAAAACTGTTTTTT. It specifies CASSAGTGLNEKLFF.

The CDR3 loop is CASTLKSISGHGRGYGYTF. The DNA of the CDR3 is TGTGCCAGCACCCTCAAGTCGATTTCGGGACACGGTAGGGGGTATGGCTACACCTTC. V and J are TRBV13 and TRBJ1-2, with TRBD1 as a possible D gene (6 bases). The ends were cut back, 7 bases at V and 5 bases at J, with 32 bases in the middle. Germline V gene sequence: CDR1 PRHDT, CDR2 FYEKMQ (reference sequence). The CDR3 runs 19 residues.

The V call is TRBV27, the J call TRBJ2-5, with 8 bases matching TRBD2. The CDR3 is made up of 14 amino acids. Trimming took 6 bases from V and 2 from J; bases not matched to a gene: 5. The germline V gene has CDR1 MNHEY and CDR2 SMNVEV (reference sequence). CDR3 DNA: TGTGCCAGCAGAAGACTAGCGCCTCAAGAGACCCAGTACTTC. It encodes CASRRLAPQETQYF.

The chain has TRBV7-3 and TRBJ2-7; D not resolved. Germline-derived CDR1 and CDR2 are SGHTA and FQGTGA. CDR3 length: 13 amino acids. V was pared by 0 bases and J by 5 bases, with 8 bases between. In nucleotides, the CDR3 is TGTGCCAGCAGCTTAACTAGTGGTCACGAGCAGTACTTC. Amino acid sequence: CASSLTSGHEQYF.

The CDR3, as DNA: TGTGCCAGCAGCAGGGATGGGACTTACAATGAGCAGTTCTTC. This gives the protein CASSRDGTYNEQFF. The V and J genes are TRBV9 and TRBJ2-1; tentatively, D is TRBD2 (6 bases). This CDR3 spans 14 amino acids. Trimming pared 4 bases from V and 4 bases from J, leaving 12 bases between. The germline V gene has CDR1 SGDLS and CDR2 YYNGEE.

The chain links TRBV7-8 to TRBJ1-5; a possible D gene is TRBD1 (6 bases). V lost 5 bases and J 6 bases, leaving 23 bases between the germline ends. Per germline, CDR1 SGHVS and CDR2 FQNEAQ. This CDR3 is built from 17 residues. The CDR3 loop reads CASSLELIGGAGQPQHF. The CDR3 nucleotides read TGTGCCAGCAGCCTAGAGCTGATCGGGGGGGCAGGTCAGCCCCAGCATTTT.

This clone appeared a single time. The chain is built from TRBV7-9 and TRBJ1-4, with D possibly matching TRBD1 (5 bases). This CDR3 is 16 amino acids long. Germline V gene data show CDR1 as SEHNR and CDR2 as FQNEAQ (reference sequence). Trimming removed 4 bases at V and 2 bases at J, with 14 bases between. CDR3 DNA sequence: TGTGCCAGCAGCTCTCATCCCGGGACTACTAATGAAAAACTGTTTTTT. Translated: CASSSHPGTTNEKLFF.

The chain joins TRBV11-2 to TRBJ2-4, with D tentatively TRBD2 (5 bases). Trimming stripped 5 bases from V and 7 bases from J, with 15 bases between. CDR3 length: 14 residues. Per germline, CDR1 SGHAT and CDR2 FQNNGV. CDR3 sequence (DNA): TGTGCCAGCAGCGCGACGGGGATTGAGAACATTCAGTACTTC. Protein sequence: CASSATGIENIQYF.